Listed here are 27 T cell receptor beta chains from one sample, sequenced in a study of cytomegalovirus exposure and HLA in healthy donors. The assay was immunoSEQ multiplex PCR, and TCRdb's table has in-frame clones only and misses some. Of 60,000 to 75,000 clones listed, around 96% are singletons. What was sequenced was PBMCs. Receptors were obtained from a man aged 18-30 years in good health and CMV-seronegative.

This chain links TRBV19 with TRBJ2-2; TRBD1 agrees at 7 bases. J was trimmed by 0 bases and V by 7 bases; bases with no gene match: 14. The CDR3 is 18 residues long. The germline V gene has CDR1 LNHDA and CDR2 SQIVND (reference sequence). This chain's CDR3 is CASNPSTPRGPNTGELFF. DNA for the CDR3: TGTGCCAGTAATCCATCTACCCCTAGGGGGCCGAACACCGGGGAGCTGTTTTTT.

The J gene is TRBJ1-1, the V gene TRBV25-1; D gene ambiguous. Between the trimmed V and J ends, which lost 5 bases and 3 bases, there was a span of 7 bases. The CDR3 is 12 residues long. Per germline, CDR1 MGHDK and CDR2 SYGVNS. CDR3 nucleotides: TGTGCCAGCAGTCCGAGGGACACTGAAGCTTTCTTT. Its translation is CASSPRDTEAFF.

The chain links TRBV27 to TRBJ2-5; D may be TRBD1 (6 bases). V was clipped by 5 bases and J by 5 bases, with 12 bases between them. The germline CDR1 and CDR2 sequences are MNHEY and SMNVEV (reference sequence). This CDR3 spans 13 amino acids. The CDR3 spells CASSPGVGETQYF. The CDR3 DNA follows: TGTGCCAGCAGTCCAGGGGTAGGGGAGACCCAGTACTTC.

V is TRBV28 and J is TRBJ2-3, with 10 bases aligning to TRBD2. The V segment lost 2 bases and the J segment 4 bases; nucleotides outside the gene matches: 3. In germline, CDR1 is MDHEN, CDR2 SYDVKM. This CDR3 is 15 amino acids long. CDR3 region: CASSLLAGVADTQYF. CDR3 DNA: TGTGCCAGCAGTTTACTAGCGGGAGTTGCAGATACGCAGTATTTT. Looking up the rest from reference TRBV28 and TRBJ2-3 gives the full variable domain: DVKVTQSSRYLVKRTGEKVFLECVQDMDHENMFWYRQDPGLGLRLIYFSYDVKMKEKGDIPEGYSVSREKKERFSLILESASTNQTSMYLCASSLLAGVADTQYFGPGTRLTVL.

In regard to this clone: This CDR3 is also generated by other DNA sequences in the sample. The chain combines TRBV2 with TRBJ2-6, with D possibly matching TRBD1 (5 bases). The germline V gene encodes CDR1 SNHLY and CDR2 FYNNEI. This CDR3 has 15 residues. Trimming stripped 2 bases from V and 2 bases from J, with 7 bases between. Here the CDR3 DNA reads TGTGCCAGCAGTGAACAGGGCGCTGGGGCCAACGTCCTGACTTTC. Translated: CASSEQGAGANVLTF.

The genes are TRBV2 and TRBJ2-5; D possibly corresponds to TRBD2 (6 bases). There are 12 residues in the CDR3. Trimming took off 7 bases at V and 7 bases at J, with 13 bases between the two ends. CDR1 is SNHLY and CDR2 is FYNNEI in the germline V gene. The CDR3 here is CASMAGMVTQYF. CDR3 DNA sequence: TGTGCCAGCATGGCGGGGATGGTGACCCAGTACTTC.

As DNA, the CDR3 is TGTGCCTGGAGTCCAAAGACTAGGGCGGCGACCTACGAGCAGTACTTC. This codes for CAWSPKTRAATYEQYF. The chain joins TRBV30 to TRBJ2-7; D may be TRBD2 (6 bases). The CDR3 has 16 amino acids. Looked up from germline, CDR1 is GTSNPN and CDR2 is SVGIG (reference sequence). The V end lost 2 bases, the J end lost 2 bases, and 19 bases lay between the germline ends.

This clone occurred once. The chain carries TRBV7-9 and TRBJ2-5, with D perhaps TRBD2 (5 bases). The V gene lost 5 bases and the J gene lost 1 base, with 8 bases spanning the gap. The CDR3 contains 13 residues. From germline, CDR1 is SEHNR and CDR2 FQNEAQ (reference sequence). The CDR3: CASSRGTQETQYF. The CDR3 bases are TGTGCCAGCAGCCGGGGAACCCAAGAGACCCAGTACTTC.

V and J are TRBV27 and TRBJ2-3, with D possibly TRBD1 on 6 matching bases. Germline CDR1 MNHEY, CDR2 SMNVEV (reference sequence). V lost 3 bases and J lost 3, with 13 bases in between. The CDR3 has 15 amino acids. The CDR3 loop is CASSFAGARTDTQYF. In nucleotides, the CDR3 is TGTGCCAGCAGTTTTGCAGGGGCGAGAACAGATACGCAGTATTTT.

CDR3 DNA: TGTGCCAGCAGTTTAGGGGGGGAGGCGGCCAAAAACATTCAGTACTTC. This gives the protein CASSLGGEAAKNIQYF. The chain uses TRBV28 and TRBJ2-4, with 7 nucleotides matching TRBD2. Germline V lookup: CDR1 MDHEN, CDR2 SYDVKM. After removal of 2 bases from V and 1 base from J, the junction contained 5 bases not matched to a gene. The CDR3 sequence is 16 residues long. The whole variable domain, filled in from reference TRBV28 and TRBJ2-4, reads DVKVTQSSRYLVKRTGEKVFLECVQDMDHENMFWYRQDPGLGLRLIYFSYDVKMKEKGDIPEGYSVSREKKERFSLILESASTNQTSMYLCASSLGGEAAKNIQYFGAGTRLSVL.

The rearrangement joins TRBV6-6 to TRBJ1-5; possible D gene TRBD1, 5 bases. CDR3 length: 15 residues. V was trimmed by 2 bases and J by 3 bases, leaving 11 bases between them. Germline assignment: CDR1 MNHNY and CDR2 SVGAGI (reference sequence). CDR3 residues: CASSYVRDHNQPQHF. DNA for the CDR3: TGTGCCAGCAGTTACGTGCGGGACCACAATCAGCCCCAGCATTTT.

V is TRBV9 and J is TRBJ2-3; 11 nucleotides agree with TRBD2. This CDR3 region has 17 residues. Germline V gene data show CDR1 as SGDLS and CDR2 as YYNGEE. V lost 0 bases and J lost 2; bases outside the gene matches: 5. The CDR3 region is CASSVGGTSGFTDTQYF. DNA for the CDR3: TGTGCCAGCAGCGTAGGGGGGACTAGCGGTTTCACAGATACGCAGTATTTT.

The chain joins TRBV27 to TRBJ2-1; 9 nucleotides align to TRBD2. The V and J ends lost 6 bases and 6 bases, in that order; junction bases with no gene match: 3. The germline V gene encodes CDR1 MNHEY and CDR2 SMNVEV (reference sequence). This CDR3 spans 13 amino acids. In nucleotides, the CDR3 is TGTGCCAGCAGCCCGGGACTAGCCAATGAGCAGTTCTTC. Translating it yields CASSPGLANEQFF.

This clone was observed once. This chain connects TRBV27 to TRBJ2-1, with D tentatively TRBD1 (5 bases). CDR3 length: 13 residues. Trimming left V 7 bases short and J 6 bases short, with 13 bases between. CDR1 and CDR2 from the germline V gene are MNHEY and SMNVEV (reference sequence). CDR3 sequence: CASTLEGANEQFF. CDR3 DNA sequence: TGTGCCAGCACATTGGAAGGGGCCAATGAGCAGTTCTTC.

Details on this clone: At one end, the junction sequence differs from germline, possibly due to a read error. For the CDR3, the DNA is TGTGCCAGCGGCCACGGTCCCGGGGAGCTGTTTTTT. Its protein product is CASGHGPGELFF. The chain links TRBV14 to TRBJ2-2; D not resolved. The CDR3 contains 12 residues. CDR1 and CDR2 (germline): SGHDN, FVKESK.

The genes are TRBV5-1 and TRBJ1-1, with a possible D match to TRBD1 (5 bases). This CDR3 region has 15 residues. Germline V gene lookup returns CDR1 SGHRS and CDR2 YFSETQ. Trimming cost V 4 bases and J 0 bases, with 13 bases left between them. The CDR3 coding sequence is TGCGCCAGCAGCAGCCGCGGGGGATTGAACACTGAAGCTTTCTTT. Its protein is CASSSRGGLNTEAFF.

The genes are TRBV5-1 and TRBJ1-1; D unclear. CDR1 SGHRS and CDR2 YFSETQ come from the germline V gene. The CDR3 is 14 residues long. V was shortened by 4 bases and J by 4 bases, with 14 bases between the two germline ends. The CDR3 region has the DNA TGCGCCAGCAGCCCAGAGGGTTGGAGCACTGAAGCTTTCTTT. As protein: CASSPEGWSTEAFF.

The chain couples TRBV13 to TRBJ2-3; D may be TRBD1 (5 bases). Per the germline V gene, CDR1 is PRHDT and CDR2 is FYEKMQ (reference sequence). The CDR3 length is 13 residues. Trimming stripped 4 bases from V and 6 bases from J, with 11 bases between. Here the CDR3 DNA reads TGTGCCAGCAGCTCCCTTAGACAGGATACGCAGTATTTT. Encoded protein: CASSSLRQDTQYF.

Only one count was recorded for this clone. This sequence joins TRBV28 and TRBJ1-5; D possibly corresponds to TRBD1 (6 bases). Germline CDR1 reads MDHEN; CDR2 reads SYDVKM. The CDR3 is 15 residues long. Trimming stripped 6 bases from V and 5 bases from J, with 17 bases between. CDR3 DNA sequence: TGTGCCAGCAGCGAACAGGGTGACGGTCATCAGCCCCAGCATTTT. It codes for CASSEQGDGHQPQHF.

The genes are TRBV5-4 and TRBJ1-2; D perhaps matches TRBD1 (5 bases). V was cut by 0 bases and J by 6 bases, with 9 bases left in between. Germline CDR1 and CDR2: SGHNT and YYREEE (reference sequence). This CDR3 contains 13 residues. In nucleotides, the CDR3 is TGTGCCAGCAGCTTGGCCAGGGCCGATGGCTACACCTTC. It specifies CASSLARADGYTF.

This chain connects TRBV29-1 to TRBJ2-7, with 7 bases matching TRBD1. This CDR3 contains 16 residues. Germline values: CDR1 SQVTM, CDR2 ANQGSEA. Unmatched junction bases numbered 11, after V lost 3 bases and J lost 0 bases. The CDR3 loop is CSVDLTTGPTSYEQYF. Here the CDR3 DNA reads TGCAGCGTTGATTTGACGACAGGGCCGACCTCCTACGAGCAGTACTTC.

V gene TRBV27 combines with J gene TRBJ2-1; 7 bases map to TRBD1. Germline V gene data show CDR1 as MNHEY and CDR2 as SMNVEV (reference sequence). V shed 5 bases and J 7 bases; nucleotides not matched to a gene: 8. The CDR3 consists of 14 residues. Here the CDR3 DNA reads TGTGCCAGCAGTATGACAGGGATTGGGAATGAGCAGTTCTTC. Residues: CASSMTGIGNEQFF.

This chain uses TRBV30 with TRBJ2-1; 11 bases align to TRBD2. This CDR3 region has 17 residues. Germline V gene sequence: CDR1 GTSNPN, CDR2 SVGIG (reference sequence). Trimming at V came to 3 bases and at J to 8 bases, leaving 15 bases not matched to a gene. CDR3 region: CAWSPGTSGDLMDEQFF. The CDR3 DNA is TGTGCCTGGAGCCCCGGGACTAGCGGAGACCTTATGGATGAGCAGTTCTTC.

This chain joins TRBV27 and TRBJ2-7, with a possible D match to TRBD2 (6 bases). The CDR3 length is 13 residues. Trimming stripped 5 bases from V and 5 bases from J, with 13 bases between. Germline V lookup: CDR1 MNHEY, CDR2 SMNVEV (reference sequence). The CDR3 DNA reads TGTGCCAGCAGTCGGGGGAGAGGGAACGAGCAGTACTTC. Its protein product is CASSRGRGNEQYF.

V is TRBV18 and J is TRBJ2-7, with a possible D match to TRBD1 (6 bases). Trimming removed 2 bases at V and 0 bases at J, with 8 bases between. Per germline, CDR1 KGHSH and CDR2 LQKENI. CDR3 length: 14 amino acids. In DNA form, the CDR3 reads TGTGCCAGCTCACCAAGACAGGACTCCTACGAGCAGTACTTC. Protein: CASSPRQDSYEQYF.

The chain uses TRBV29-1 and TRBJ1-3; unclear D gene. The CDR3 spans 14 residues. Germline V gene sequence: CDR1 SQVTM, CDR2 ANQGSEA. Deletions cut 4 bases from V and 0 bases from J, with 10 bases between. CDR3 amino acids: CSVVWPNSGNTIYF. Written as DNA, the CDR3 is TGCAGCGTTGTTTGGCCGAACTCTGGAAACACCATATATTTT.

V gene TRBV9 combines with J gene TRBJ2-1, with a tentative D call TRBD2 (6 bases). CDR1 and CDR2 from the germline V gene are SGDLS and YYNGEE. The CDR3 length is 15 residues. V was trimmed by 0 bases and J by 5 bases, leaving 12 bases between them. The CDR3 DNA sequence: TGTGCCAGCAGCGTAGACGGACTATCTAACAATGAGCAGTTCTTC. Amino acid sequence: CASSVDGLSNNEQFF.